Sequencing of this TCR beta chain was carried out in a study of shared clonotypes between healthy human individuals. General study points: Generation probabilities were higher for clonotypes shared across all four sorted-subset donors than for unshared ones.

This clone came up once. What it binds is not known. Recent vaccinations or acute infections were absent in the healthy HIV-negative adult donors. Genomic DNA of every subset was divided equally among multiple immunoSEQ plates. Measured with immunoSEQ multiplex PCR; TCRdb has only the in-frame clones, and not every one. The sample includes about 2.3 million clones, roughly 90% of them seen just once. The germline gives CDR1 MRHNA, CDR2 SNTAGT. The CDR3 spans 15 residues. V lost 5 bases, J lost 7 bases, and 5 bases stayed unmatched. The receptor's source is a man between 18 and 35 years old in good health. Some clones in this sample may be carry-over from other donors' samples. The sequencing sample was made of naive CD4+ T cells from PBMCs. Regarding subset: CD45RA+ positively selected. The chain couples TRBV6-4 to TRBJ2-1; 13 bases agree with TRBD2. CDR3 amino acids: CASSRTSGRVNEQFF. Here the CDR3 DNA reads TGTGCCAGCAGTCGGACTAGCGGGAGAGTTAATGAGCAGTTCTTC.